This TCR beta chain derives from a study of blood T cell repertoires in COVID-19. Overall study context: Collection of acute and convalescent COVID-19 samples took place in the United States, Italy and Spain.

Original data processing: Estimated nucleated cell counts came from reference gene primer amplification. Method: immunoSEQ multiplex PCR; TCRdb's copy keeps in-frame clones and lacks some. The V and J calls and clone size are taken from that table; D and trimming were inferred from the DNA. Of 400,000 or so clones listed, approximately 91% are singletons. Participants were placed into cohorts based on the clinical history they reported. Sequenced sample: PBMCs or T cells enriched from blood (not recorded which). The clonotype originates from a woman between 35 and 50 years old with acute COVID-19.

CDR3: CASGPRNGVEQYF. The CDR3 bases are TGTGCTAGTGGTCCGAGGAACGGGGTTGAGCAGTACTTC. The rearrangement joins TRBV12-5 to TRBJ2-7, with a weak D call TRBD2 (5 bases). Between the trimmed V and J ends, which lost 5 bases and 7 bases, there was a span of 15 bases. The CDR3 totals 13 residues. From germline, CDR1 is LGHNT and CDR2 FRNRAP.